One and the same sample provided the 15 T cell receptor beta chains below, sequenced in a study of cytomegalovirus exposure and HLA in healthy donors. Assay: immunoSEQ multiplex PCR; the TCRdb copy retains only in-frame clones and omits some. The repertoire includes 55,000 to 75,000 clones, approximately 96% of them detected once, and approximately 4.5% sits in the top ten. Material for sequencing was PBMCs. These receptors came from a man aged 18 to 29 in good health and CMV-seropositive.

The chain carries TRBV27 and TRBJ2-7; D is undetermined. Trimming removed 2 bases from V and 2 bases from J, with 13 bases in between. Germline CDR1 is MNHEY and CDR2 is SMNVEV (reference sequence). The CDR3 contains 15 residues. The CDR3 region has the DNA TGTGCCAGCAGTTTAGCCCCCAGTATTCCCTACGAGCAGTACTTC. Protein product: CASSLAPSIPYEQYF.

V and J are TRBV6-4 and TRBJ2-2, with D perhaps TRBD2 (5 bases). V gave up 0 bases and J gave up 5 bases, with 10 bases separating them. The germline CDR1 and CDR2 sequences are MRHNA and SNTAGT. The CDR3 contains 15 residues. This CDR3 reads CASSDSETGTGELFF. The DNA of the CDR3 is TGTGCCAGCAGTGACTCCGAGACGGGGACCGGGGAGCTGTTTTTT.

This clone occurred a few times. Other DNA sequences in the same sample also yield this CDR3. The chain combines TRBV28 with TRBJ1-2; a weak D match, TRBD1 (5 bases). V lost 5 bases, J lost 5 bases, and 9 bases lay in between. This CDR3 has 12 residues. Germline CDR1 is MDHEN and CDR2 is SYDVKM. The CDR3 protein is CASSRGDYGYTF. In DNA, the CDR3 is TGTGCCAGCAGTAGGGGTGATTATGGCTACACCTTC.

The chain has TRBV28 and TRBJ1-1; 8 nucleotides align to TRBD1. V trimming: 2 bases; J trimming: 2 bases; junction bases outside the gene matches: 4. This CDR3 comprises 15 residues. CDR1 is MDHEN and CDR2 is SYDVKM in the germline V gene. The CDR3 DNA reads TGTGCCAGCAGTTTACCCGGACAGGGAAACACTGAAGCTTTCTTT. It translates to CASSLPGQGNTEAFF.

As DNA, the CDR3 is TGTGCCAGCAGCCCCAGGACAGGGGCTGACTATGGCTACACCTTC. Encoded protein: CASSPRTGADYGYTF. The chain has TRBV5-6 and TRBJ1-2; 9 bases match TRBD1. V lost 4 bases and J lost 3; bases outside the gene matches: 7. CDR3 length: 15 residues. Germline V lookup: CDR1 SGHDT, CDR2 YYEEEE.

Only one count was recorded for this clone. V usage is TRBV18 and J usage is TRBJ2-3; 8 bases are shared with TRBD1. Unmatched junction bases numbered 6, after V lost 6 bases and J lost 4 bases. The CDR3 sequence is 14 residues long. The V gene's germline CDR1 is KGHSH and CDR2 LQKENI. DNA for the CDR3: TGTGCCAGCTCTCTTCAGGGGGCTGCAGATACGCAGTATTTT. Its translation: CASSLQGAADTQYF.

The J gene is TRBJ2-3, the V gene TRBV7-2; 8 bases agree with TRBD2. Germline V gene sequence: CDR1 SGHTA, CDR2 FQGNSA. The CDR3 is 17 residues long. The J segment lost 0 bases and the V segment lost 1 base, leaving 6 bases of the junction unmatched. The CDR3 DNA is TGTGCCAGCAGCTTAGGGGTTCTAGCGGGTAGCACAGATACGCAGTATTTT. Protein product: CASSLGVLAGSTDTQYF.

The chain links TRBV4-1 to TRBJ2-7; TRBD2 agrees at 8 bases. Germline lookup yields CDR1 MGHRA and CDR2 YSYEKL. J was trimmed by 5 bases and V by 1 base; bases with no gene match: 13. CDR3 length equals 17 residues. CDR3 protein: CASSQVVARGGRNEQYF. In nucleotides, the CDR3 is TGCGCCAGCAGCCAAGTTGTCGCCCGGGGGGGCAGAAACGAGCAGTACTTC.

The rearrangement joins TRBV5-1 to TRBJ2-7, with D possibly matching TRBD1 (6 bases). The V gene's germline CDR1 is SGHRS and CDR2 YFSETQ. The CDR3 sequence is 15 residues long. V gave up 5 bases and J gave up 1 base, with 16 bases separating them. The CDR3 DNA sequence: TGCGCCAGCAGGCAACACAGGGCCCAATCCTACGAGCAGTACTTC. Its translation is CASRQHRAQSYEQYF.

The chain links TRBV18 to TRBJ1-3; the match to TRBD1 covers 7 bases. J lost 4 bases, V lost 6 bases, and 12 bases had no gene match. CDR3 length equals 16 residues. Germline CDR1 reads KGHSH; CDR2 reads LQKENI. Here the CDR3 DNA reads TGTGCCAGCTCGCCCTCCGAGGGGGCGATCGGAAACACCATATATTTT. Its protein is CASSPSEGAIGNTIYF.

The rearrangement links TRBV11-2 to TRBJ2-7, with 9 bases aligning to TRBD2. CDR1 is SGHAT and CDR2 is FQNNGV in the germline V gene. V lost 2 bases and J lost 2; bases outside the gene matches: 1. This CDR3 region has 14 residues. The CDR3 bases are TGTGCCAGCAGCTTAAGCGGGAGGCCCTACGAGCAGTACTTC. This encodes CASSLSGRPYEQYF. The whole variable domain, filled in from reference TRBV11-2 and TRBJ2-7, reads EAGVAQSPRYKIIEKRQSVAFWCNPISGHATLYWYQQILGQGPKLLIQFQNNGVVDDSQLPKDRFSAERLKGVDSTLKIQPAKLEDSAVYLCASSLSGRPYEQYFGPGTRLTVT.

This chain uses TRBV7-9 with TRBJ2-5; D is perhaps TRBD1 (6 bases). Germline lookup yields CDR1 SEHNR and CDR2 FQNEAQ (reference sequence). There are 14 residues in the CDR3. V lost 6 bases, J lost 0 bases, and 11 bases lay in between. In DNA form, the CDR3 reads TGTGCCAGCAGTCCCGGGACAAACCAAGAGACCCAGTACTTC. It translates to CASSPGTNQETQYF.

The V call is TRBV2, the J call TRBJ2-1; perhaps TRBD1 as D (5 bases). The CDR3 is 17 residues long. Trimming pared 0 bases from V and 5 bases from J, leaving 17 bases between. Germline V CDR1 and CDR2: SNHLY, FYNNEI. The CDR3 sequence: CASSEALQGHTDNEQFF. Here the CDR3 DNA reads TGTGCCAGCAGTGAAGCGCTTCAGGGCCATACTGACAATGAGCAGTTCTTC.

The chain has TRBV9 and TRBJ1-6; D gene unclear. The CDR3 consists of 15 residues. The V gene lost 3 bases and the J gene lost 8 bases, with 15 bases spanning the gap. From germline, CDR1 is SGDLS and CDR2 YYNGEE. The CDR3 bases are TGTGCCAGCAGCGGAAGCTCTCCCTTGGATTCACCCCTCCACTTT. Encoded protein: CASSGSSPLDSPLHF. The variable domain in full, completed from reference TRBV9 and TRBJ1-6, reads DSGVTQTPKHLITATGQRVTLRCSPRSGDLSVYWYQQSLDQGLQFLIQYYNGEERAKGNILERFSAQQFPDLHSELNLSSLELGDSALYFCASSGSSPLDSPLHFGNGTRLTVT.

This chain uses TRBV18 with TRBJ2-2; the match to TRBD1 covers 7 bases. V shed 5 bases and J 5 bases; nucleotides not matched to a gene: 14. The CDR3 is made up of 17 amino acids. The germline V gene encodes CDR1 KGHSH and CDR2 LQKENI. The CDR3 DNA reads TGTGCCAGCTCAGCAATGACAGGGCGATTTTCAACCGGGGAGCTGTTTTTT. The encoded protein is CASSAMTGRFSTGELFF. Full variable domain (missing parts from reference TRBV18 and TRBJ2-2): NAGVMQNPRHLVRRRGQEARLRCSPMKGHSHVYWYRQLPEEGLKFMVYLQKENIIDESGMPKERFSAEFPKEGPSILRIQQVVRGDSAAYFCASSAMTGRFSTGELFFGEGSRLTVL.